One sample yielded the 19 T cell receptor beta chains listed below, sequenced in a study of type 1 regulatory T cells. These TCRs are of unknown antigen specificity. TCRdb recomputed calls from the reads with MiXCR, one row per CDR3 protein. Of about 65,000 distinct CDR3 sequences in the sample, roughly half are singletons; the top ten hold around 2.1%. The specimen sequenced was cultured non-Tr1 T cells, either the whole culture or a sorted T cell fraction (not recorded which). These receptors all come from a human donor in good health.

J is TRBJ1-5 and V is TRBV12-3 or TRBV12-4; tentatively, D is TRBD1 (5 bases). V gave up 7 bases and J gave up 2 bases, with 12 bases separating them. This CDR3 is built from 14 residues. The CDR3 nucleotides read TGTGCCAGCAATCAGGGTTCGGGCAATCAGCCCCAGCATTTT. It yields the protein CASNQGSGNQPQHF.

This chain connects TRBV2 to TRBJ1-5; D unclear. From germline, CDR1 is SNHLY and CDR2 FYNNEI. The ends were cut back, 3 bases at V and 8 bases at J, with 8 bases in the middle. CDR3 length: 12 residues. CDR3 DNA: TGTGCCAGCAGTGAGCAGCTGGAGCCCCAGCATTTT. This translates into CASSEQLEPQHF.

The CDR3 DNA sequence: TGTGCCACCAGCAGGACAGGGTTCGATCAGCCCCAGCATTTT. This sequence encodes CATSRTGFDQPQHF. This rearrangement joins TRBV15 to TRBJ1-5; 7 nucleotides match TRBD1. The V gene's germline CDR1 is LNHNV and CDR2 YYDKDF (reference sequence). This CDR3 has 14 residues. The V gene end was trimmed by 3 bases and the J gene end by 5 bases; junction bases not matched to a gene: 4.

The table lists this clonotype with a few counts. The CDR3 here is CASSGRTGGNQPQHF. DNA of the CDR3: TGTGCCAGCAGTGGCCGGACAGGGGGCAATCAGCCCCAGCATTTT. The rearrangement joins TRBV6-1 to TRBJ1-5, with 9 bases aligning to TRBD1. The CDR3 is 15 residues long. J gave up 2 bases and V 4 bases, and 3 bases lay outside the gene matches. In germline, CDR1 is MNHNS, CDR2 SASEGT.

This chain uses TRBV7-2 with TRBJ2-5, with D uncertain. The CDR3 covers 15 residues. V lost 2 bases, J lost 2 bases, and 12 bases lay in between. Germline loops: CDR1 SGHTA, CDR2 FQGNSA. The DNA for the CDR3 is TGTGCCAGCAGCTTACGAGGTCGGAGACAAGAGACCCAGTACTTC. Protein sequence: CASSLRGRRQETQYF.

In nucleotides, the CDR3 is TGCAGTGCTTTTGGGAGGGGGGCGGTTGGGGATAATTCACCCCTCCACTTT. As protein: CSAFGRGAVGDNSPLHF. V is TRBV20-1 and J is TRBJ1-6, with TRBD1 as a possible D gene (6 bases). The CDR3 loop spans 17 amino acids. Trimming left V 5 bases short and J 5 bases short, with 22 bases between. Per germline, CDR1 DFQATT and CDR2 SNEGSKA (reference sequence).

This clonotype occurred a few times. The V and J genes are TRBV30 and TRBJ1-1, with D unresolved. Germline lookup yields CDR1 GTSNPN and CDR2 SVGIG (reference sequence). The germline V and J ends were trimmed by 0 bases and 7 bases, with 12 bases remaining between them. The CDR3 runs to 13 residues. CDR3 residues: CAWSVQLSYEAFF. CDR3 nucleotide sequence: TGTGCCTGGAGTGTGCAGCTATCGTATGAAGCTTTCTTT.

The chain links TRBV18 to TRBJ2-3; D possibly corresponds to TRBD2 (6 bases). This CDR3 has 15 residues. The germline V gene encodes CDR1 KGHSH and CDR2 LQKENI. The V end lost 2 bases, the J end lost 1 base, and 10 bases lay between the germline ends. In DNA, the CDR3 is TGTGCCAGCTCACCAGAGTGGGGGGGCACAGATACGCAGTATTTT. This translates into CASSPEWGGTDTQYF.

The CDR3 sequence: CASSLDASGANVLTF. CDR3 nucleotides: TGCGCCAGCAGCTTGGATGCTTCTGGGGCCAACGTCCTGACTTTC. The rearrangement links TRBV5-1 to TRBJ2-6; D gene unclear. Germline assignment: CDR1 SGHRS and CDR2 YFSETQ. This CDR3 comprises 15 residues. Trimming took off 0 bases at V and 1 base at J, with 5 bases between the two ends.

This clonotype was recorded a few times. The genes are TRBV6-1 and TRBJ2-4; the match to TRBD2 covers 12 bases. The V segment lost 6 bases and the J segment 9 bases; nucleotides outside the gene matches: 6. The germline V gene has CDR1 MNHNS and CDR2 SASEGT. The CDR3 spans 14 residues. This CDR3 is CASRATSGGFIQYF. The CDR3 DNA reads as TGTGCCAGCAGAGCGACTAGCGGGGGTTTCATTCAGTACTTC.

The V call is TRBV10-3, the J call TRBJ2-2; tentatively, D is TRBD1 (6 bases). The V and J ends lost 10 bases and 1 base respectively, with 13 bases between them. CDR1 ENHRY and CDR2 SYGVKD come from the germline V gene. This CDR3 contains 14 residues. CDR3 DNA sequence: TGTGCCACTCGGACAGCCTTGAACACCGGGGAGCTGTTTTTT. This translates into CATRTALNTGELFF.

The CDR3 spells CATHPWQGSYEQYF. The CDR3 DNA reads TGTGCCACCCACCCCTGGCAGGGTTCCTACGAGCAGTACTTC. J is TRBJ2-7 and V is TRBV5-4, with D perhaps matching TRBD1 (5 bases). The V gene's germline CDR1 is SGHNT and CDR2 YYREEE (reference sequence). With 9 bases removed from V and 1 base from J, the gap between germline ends came to 17 bases. The CDR3 length is 14 residues.

This clonotype occurred once. The chain combines TRBV11-2 with TRBJ2-7, with 8 bases identical to TRBD2. This CDR3 region has 14 residues. After removal of 5 bases from V and 6 bases from J, the junction contained 9 bases not matched to a gene. From germline, CDR1 is SGHAT and CDR2 FQNNGV. The CDR3 sequence is CASSVSGARGEQYF. The CDR3 region has the DNA TGTGCCAGCAGCGTTAGCGGGGCCAGGGGCGAGCAGTACTTC.

This clonotype was seen a handful of times. V usage is TRBV7-9 and J usage is TRBJ1-1, with D possibly matching TRBD1 (6 bases). Per the germline V gene, CDR1 is SEHNR and CDR2 is FQNEAQ (reference sequence). Trimming removed 5 bases at V and 2 bases at J, with 18 bases between. This CDR3 spans 16 amino acids. CDR3 residues: CASSPPGGTTNTEAFF. CDR3 nucleotides: TGTGCCAGCAGCCCCCCCGGCGGGACAACCAACACTGAAGCTTTCTTT.

This clonotype was picked up a small number of times. The chain employs TRBV10-3 and TRBJ2-3; D gene ambiguous. Germline V gene sequence: CDR1 ENHRY, CDR2 SYGVKD. V was shortened by 0 bases and J by 0 bases, with 4 bases between the two germline ends. The CDR3 is made up of 14 amino acids. The CDR3 loop is CAISESRSTDTQYF. In DNA form, the CDR3 reads TGTGCCATCAGTGAGTCCCGGAGCACAGATACGCAGTATTTT.

The chain is built from TRBV3-1 and TRBJ2-5; TRBD2 might be the D (5 bases). CDR3 size: 14 residues. Trimming pared 5 bases from V and 2 bases from J, leaving 12 bases between. Per germline, CDR1 LGHDT and CDR2 YNNKEL (reference sequence). CDR3 residues: CASSFGLEQETQYF. Written as DNA, the CDR3 is TGTGCCAGCAGCTTCGGACTGGAGCAAGAGACCCAGTACTTC.

This clonotype was seen a few times. The chain uses TRBV20-1 and TRBJ2-7, with TRBD2 matching over 7 bases. This CDR3 comprises 16 residues. Germline V gives CDR1 DFQATT, CDR2 SNEGSKA (reference sequence). With 0 bases clipped from V and 2 bases from J, the junction kept 10 bases outside the gene matches. The CDR3 protein is CSARDPSGADAYEQYF. As DNA, the CDR3 is TGCAGTGCTAGAGATCCCAGCGGGGCTGACGCCTACGAGCAGTACTTC.

There are a few counts of this clonotype. This chain links TRBV5-1 with TRBJ2-3; D uncertain. CDR3 length: 13 amino acids. Per germline, CDR1 SGHRS and CDR2 YFSETQ. Deletions cut 4 bases from V and 6 bases from J, with 12 bases between. Here the CDR3 DNA reads TGCGCCAGCAGCCTCACACTTCGGGATACGCAGTATTTT. Its translation: CASSLTLRDTQYF.

The chain carries TRBV27 and TRBJ1-5; no definite D call. The CDR3 has 14 residues. Trimming shortened V by 3 bases and J by 3 bases, and 9 bases separated the two germline ends. Looked up from germline, CDR1 is MNHEY and CDR2 is SMNVEV (reference sequence). In DNA form, the CDR3 reads TGTGCCAGCAGTTTTGTGGCGGACAATCAGCCCCAGCATTTT. This codes for CASSFVADNQPQHF.